These T cell receptor beta chains were read from a single sample in a study of T cells in Graves' hyperthyroidism and ophthalmopathy. A single record per CDR3 protein comes from TCRdb applying MiXCR to the multiplex PCR reads. The sample yields more than 500,000 distinct CDR3 sequences, under 20% seen once. The sample was blood. Every receptor here comes from a woman in her thirties with Graves' hyperthyroidism. Both conserved end residues are part of each CDR3. The D gene is left open where the match is weak. The listing skips clone size in some rows; elsewhere it reads once, few, many or a size class.

CDR3 DNA: TGTGCCAGCAGCCCCTGGACCGAGCAAGAGACCCAGTACTTC
CDR3 protein: CASSPWTEQETQYF
D gene: NA
V gene: TRBV11-2
clone size: NA
J gene: TRBJ2-5

CDR3 DNA: TGTGCCAGCAGTTATCTCGGGGCAGCCAGCACAGATACGCAGTATTTT
CDR3 protein: CASSYLGAASTDTQYF
D gene: NA
V gene: TRBV6-2/TRBV6-3
clone size: NA
J gene: TRBJ2-3

CDR3 DNA: TGTGCCAGCAATAGCCTAGCGGTCCCCTACGAGCAGTACTTC
CDR3 protein: CASNSLAVPYEQYF
D gene: TRBD2
V gene: TRBV28
clone size: NA
J gene: TRBJ2-7

CDR3 DNA: TGTGCCAGCAGCTTAACTAGCGGGAGAGGTGATACGCAGTATTTT
CDR3 protein: CASSLTSGRGDTQYF
D gene: TRBD2
V gene: TRBV7-3
clone size: NA
J gene: TRBJ2-3

CDR3 DNA: TGTGCCACGTCTCAGGACGACGCTAGCACAGATACGCAGTATTTT
CDR3 protein: CATSQDDASTDTQYF
D gene: NA
V gene: TRBV24-1
clone size: few
J gene: TRBJ2-3

CDR3 DNA: TGCAGCGTTGAAGCTGGGACTAGCGGGAGGGACATTCAGTACTTC
CDR3 protein: CSVEAGTSGRDIQYF
D gene: TRBD2
V gene: TRBV29-1
clone size: many
J gene: TRBJ2-4

CDR3 DNA: TGTGCCAGCAGACCGACAGGGGGACATGAAAAACTGTTTTTT
CDR3 protein: CASRPTGGHEKLFF
D gene: TRBD1
V gene: TRBV2
clone size: NA
J gene: TRBJ1-4

CDR3 DNA: TGTCCCAGCAGCGTAGCAGGGGGGGACGCCTCAGATACGCAGTATTTT
CDR3 protein: CPSSVAGGDASDTQYF
D gene: NA
V gene: TRBV9
clone size: NA
J gene: TRBJ2-3

CDR3 DNA: TGCGCCAGCAGCTTGGGTTGGGACTCCCAAGAGACCCAGTACTTC
CDR3 protein: CASSLGWDSQETQYF
D gene: NA
V gene: TRBV5-1
clone size: NA
J gene: TRBJ2-5

CDR3 DNA: TGCAGCGTCGAGGGACTAGCGGGAGGGAGCTCCTACAATGAGCAGTTCTTC
CDR3 protein: CSVEGLAGGSSYNEQFF
D gene: TRBD2
V gene: TRBV29-1
clone size: NA
J gene: TRBJ2-1

CDR3 DNA: TGTGCCAGCAGCTTTTCCGGGGACTCTGGGGCCAACGTCCTGACTTTC
CDR3 protein: CASSFSGDSGANVLTF
D gene: NA
V gene: TRBV7-9
clone size: few
J gene: TRBJ2-6

CDR3 DNA: TGTGCTAGCAGCTCCAATAACCGTGGGGAGCAGTACTTC
CDR3 protein: CASSSNNRGEQYF
D gene: NA
V gene: TRBV7-7
clone size: many
J gene: TRBJ2-7

CDR3 DNA: TGTGCCAGTAGTTGGCTGGGCAATCAGTCCCAGCATTTT
CDR3 protein: CASSWLGNQSQHF
D gene: NA
V gene: TRBV19
clone size: NA
J gene: TRBJ1-5

CDR3 DNA: TGTGCCTGGAGTGGGACAGGGGGCTTGGCAGATACGCAGTATTTT
CDR3 protein: CAWSGTGGLADTQYF
D gene: TRBD1
V gene: TRBV30
clone size: many
J gene: TRBJ2-3

CDR3 DNA: TGTGCCAGCAGTTCCGGACTAGCGGGACGCACAGATACGCAGTATTTT
CDR3 protein: CASSSGLAGRTDTQYF
D gene: TRBD2
V gene: TRBV5-1
clone size: many
J gene: TRBJ2-3

CDR3 DNA: TGTGCCAGCAGACTAGAGCGGAACACTGAAGCTTTCTTT
CDR3 protein: CASRLERNTEAFF
D gene: NA
V gene: TRBV5-8
clone size: many
J gene: TRBJ1-1

CDR3 DNA: TGTGCCAGCACCCTCGATGCCGGGGGCATTCAGTACTTC
CDR3 protein: CASTLDAGGIQYF
D gene: NA
V gene: TRBV12-3/TRBV12-4
clone size: many
J gene: TRBJ2-4

CDR3 DNA: TGTGCCAGCCTGAGGACTAGCAGAGATGAGCAGTTCTTC
CDR3 protein: CASLRTSRDEQFF
D gene: TRBD2
V gene: TRBV18
clone size: many
J gene: TRBJ2-1

CDR3 DNA: TGTGCCAGCAGCCTCCAACAGGGATGGGAGCAGTTCTTC
CDR3 protein: CASSLQQGWEQFF
D gene: NA
V gene: TRBV2
clone size: many
J gene: TRBJ2-1

CDR3 DNA: TGTGCCAGCAGTTCACAGATGGGAGCGGGCAATCAGCCCCAGCATTTT
CDR3 protein: CASSSQMGAGNQPQHF
D gene: NA
V gene: TRBV12-3/TRBV12-4
clone size: many
J gene: TRBJ1-5

CDR3 DNA: TGTGCCAGCAGTGTCTACCTAGATGCCTACGAGCAGTACTTC
CDR3 protein: CASSVYLDAYEQYF
D gene: NA
V gene: TRBV6-1
clone size: many
J gene: TRBJ2-7

CDR3 DNA: TGCGCCAGCAGCCCACTTATCCTCCTGACTAGCGGGAGCGCAGATACGCAGTATTTT
CDR3 protein: CASSPLILLTSGSADTQYF
D gene: TRBD2
V gene: TRBV5-1
clone size: NA
J gene: TRBJ2-3

CDR3 DNA: TGTGCCAGCAGTCCCCGACAGGGGACGACTTACGAGCAGTACTTC
CDR3 protein: CASSPRQGTTYEQYF
D gene: TRBD1
V gene: TRBV27
clone size: many
J gene: TRBJ2-7

CDR3 DNA: TGTGCCAGCAGGGGGGCTATGCAGGACGAGCAGTACTTC
CDR3 protein: CASRGAMQDEQYF
D gene: NA
V gene: TRBV11-2
clone size: many
J gene: TRBJ2-7

CDR3 DNA: TGTGCCACCAGCAGAGATAGCAGTCACAATGAGCAGTTCTTC
CDR3 protein: CATSRDSSHNEQFF
D gene: NA
V gene: TRBV15
clone size: NA
J gene: TRBJ2-1

CDR3 DNA: TGTGCCAGCAGTCTACCGTTCACAGATACGCAGTATTTT
CDR3 protein: CASSLPFTDTQYF
D gene: NA
V gene: TRBV12-3/TRBV12-4
clone size: many
J gene: TRBJ2-3

CDR3 DNA: TGCGCCAGCAGCCCGAACGACAGGGACGTTTATCAGCCCCAGCATTTT
CDR3 protein: CASSPNDRDVYQPQHF
D gene: TRBD1
V gene: TRBV4-1
clone size: many
J gene: TRBJ1-5

CDR3 DNA: TGTGCCAGCAGCTTAGAATCTTCGGATACGCAGTATTTT
CDR3 protein: CASSLESSDTQYF
D gene: NA
V gene: TRBV11-2
clone size: NA
J gene: TRBJ2-3

CDR3 DNA: TGCAGTGCCGAGGGGGGGGGTGGCTACACCTTC
CDR3 protein: CSAEGGGGYTF
D gene: NA
V gene: TRBV20-1
clone size: few
J gene: TRBJ1-2

CDR3 DNA: TGTGCTAGTGGTTTCTACAGGGGGGGCATCACTGAAGCTTTCTTT
CDR3 protein: CASGFYRGGITEAFF
D gene: TRBD1
V gene: TRBV12-5
clone size: many
J gene: TRBJ1-1

CDR3 DNA: TGTGCCAGCAGTTTATTGGACAGTCGAAATGAGCAGTTCTTC
CDR3 protein: CASSLLDSRNEQFF
D gene: NA
V gene: TRBV27
clone size: NA
J gene: TRBJ2-1

CDR3 DNA: TGTGCCTCCCCGGTGGGGCTGAGGCAGTACTTC
CDR3 protein: CASPVGLRQYF
D gene: NA
V gene: TRBV30
clone size: many
J gene: TRBJ2-7

CDR3 DNA: TGTGCCAGCAGTGTGGATAGCGGGAGGGGGTGGAATGAGCAGTTCTTC
CDR3 protein: CASSVDSGRGWNEQFF
D gene: TRBD2
V gene: TRBV6-1
clone size: many
J gene: TRBJ2-1

CDR3 DNA: TGTGCCAGTAGTAGCGGTGACAACTCCTACGAGCAGTACTTC
CDR3 protein: CASSSGDNSYEQYF
D gene: NA
V gene: TRBV19
clone size: NA
J gene: TRBJ2-7

CDR3 DNA: TGTGCCAGCAGCTTAGTATCTCGTACAGATGAGCAGTTCTTC
CDR3 protein: CASSLVSRTDEQFF
D gene: NA
V gene: TRBV7-2
clone size: many
J gene: TRBJ2-1

CDR3 DNA: TGTGCCAGCTCACCAGCGGGCCACGAGCAGTACTTC
CDR3 protein: CASSPAGHEQYF
D gene: NA
V gene: TRBV18
clone size: many
J gene: TRBJ2-7

CDR3 DNA: TGTGCCAGCAGTTACCAGGCGGGACAAGAGACCCAGTACTTC
CDR3 protein: CASSYQAGQETQYF
D gene: NA
V gene: TRBV6-6
clone size: many
J gene: TRBJ2-5

CDR3 DNA: TGTGCCAGCAGTCCCTACGGGGGCGCAGGCTACACCTTC
CDR3 protein: CASSPYGGAGYTF
D gene: NA
V gene: TRBV6-2/TRBV6-3
clone size: NA
J gene: TRBJ1-2

CDR3 DNA: TGTGCCAGCAGCTTAACGCCCGGGGAGCTGTTTTTT
CDR3 protein: CASSLTPGELFF
D gene: NA
V gene: TRBV7-3
clone size: many
J gene: TRBJ2-2

CDR3 DNA: TGTGCCAGTAGTATAGGTCCGGGGGCGGGCCAAGAGACCCAGTACTTC
CDR3 protein: CASSIGPGAGQETQYF
D gene: NA
V gene: TRBV11-2
clone size: few
J gene: TRBJ2-5

CDR3 DNA: TGCAGTGCTTCGAAGGGGCTAGCGAGCACAGATACGCAGTATTTT
CDR3 protein: CSASKGLASTDTQYF
D gene: NA
V gene: TRBV20-1
clone size: NA
J gene: TRBJ2-3

CDR3 DNA: TGCAGTGCTAGGAGTCTGGGACAGGGGAGGTCCAATAAGCAGTTCTTC
CDR3 protein: CSARSLGQGRSNKQFF
D gene: TRBD1
V gene: TRBV20-1
clone size: many
J gene: TRBJ2-1